This T cell receptor (beta chain) came from a study of CD8+ T cells in alopecia areata. Overall study: The SALT score measured affected scalp surface percentage in treated patients. Findings and caveats of the study: Among the 100 top clones, expanded CD8+ clones, like scalp clonality, were significantly decreased by tofacitinib. Scalp repertoires also include resident alphabeta T cells from normal skin.

As for this clone: Its cognate antigen is unknown.

Germline values: CDR1 MNHEY, CDR2 SVGAGI. The CDR3 covers 15 residues. V dropped 5 bases and J dropped 5; count of bases not matched to a gene: 8. The authors extracted RNA and reverse transcribed it into cDNA as the sequencing template. Libraries were prepared by immunoSEQ multiplex PCR; TCRdb keeps only in-frame clonotypes and omits some of them. Of approximately 150,000 clones in the sample, 58% were seen once. Treatment here: oral pan-JAK inhibitor, 5-10 mg twice daily. The receptor was isolated from a human donor with alopecia areata. The chain uses TRBV6-5 and TRBJ2-5; TRBD2 matches at 10 bases. Sequencing used CD4+ T cells sorted from blood, obtained between weeks 55 and 65, from a patient treated with tofacitinib. The CDR3 sequence is CASSPLAGVTETQYF. The CDR3 DNA reads TGTGCCAGCAGTCCGCTAGCGGGGGTGACGGAGACCCAGTACTTC.